This T cell receptor beta chain came from a study of identical twins. Study-wide results and limits: There were fewer insertions in abundant cord blood beta clonotypes, but memory repertoires showed no such pattern.

All donors comprised healthy Caucasians. This clonotype was seen a handful of times. Its antigen is not identified. J lost 10 bases, V lost 1 base, and 8 bases had no gene match. The CDR3 spans 15 residues. Germline V gene lookup returns CDR1 LGHNA and CDR2 YNFKEQ. The authors used template switching to add a universal primer site and gave cDNA unique molecular identifiers. TCRdb reprocessed the 5' RACE reads via MiXCR and lists one record per CDR3 protein. This table has roughly 280,000 distinct CDR3 sequences, roughly 10% appearing once. These same records also appear under a second study, on yellow fever vaccine responses in identical twins. As that report states: Reports say the vaccine T cell response in twins looked partly convergent and partly personalized.

The TCR was taken from a woman between 18 and 29 years old in good health. The gene calls are TRBV4-2 and TRBJ2-1, with 9 bases lining up with TRBD1. The sequencing sample was made of CD8+ T cells sorted from blood. Here the CDR3 reads CASSQGDRDVAEQFF. In nucleotides, the CDR3 is TGTGCCAGCAGCCAAGGGGACAGGGACGTTGCCGAGCAGTTCTTC.